The 26 T cell receptor beta chains in this list originate from one sample, sequenced in a study of blood T cell repertoires in COVID-19. Assay used: immunoSEQ multiplex PCR; TCRdb lists only in-frame clones, some missing. The sample lists some 110,000 clones, over 75% seen once, with 16% in the top ten. The sequenced material came from peripheral blood. The origin of the receptors is a man aged 60-69 years with active or convalescent COVID-19.

The chain joins TRBV18 to TRBJ1-1; D perhaps matches TRBD1 (6 bases). The CDR3 length is 15 residues. V was trimmed by 0 bases and J by 3 bases, leaving 11 bases between them. The germline V gene has CDR1 KGHSH and CDR2 LQKENI. CDR3 in DNA: TGTGCCAGCTCACCACCTAACAGGGTGGACACTGAAGCTTTCTTT. Protein: CASSPPNRVDTEAFF.

The J gene is TRBJ1-4, the V gene TRBV6-5, with 8 nucleotides matching TRBD1. The V segment lost 4 bases and the J segment 5 bases; nucleotides outside the gene matches: 3. Germline CDR1 reads MNHEY; CDR2 reads SVGAGI. The CDR3 consists of 14 residues. CDR3 amino acids: CASSSGQANEKLFF. The CDR3 region has the DNA TGTGCCAGCAGTTCGGGACAGGCAAATGAAAAACTGTTTTTT.

The chain has TRBV5-4 and TRBJ1-3, with a possible D match to TRBD1 (5 bases). CDR1 and CDR2 from the germline V gene are SGHNT and YYREEE (reference sequence). This CDR3 comprises 14 residues. The V gene lost 0 bases and the J gene lost 5 bases, with 9 bases spanning the gap. The CDR3 DNA follows: TGTGCCAGCAGCTTGGGGGGCCCCAGAAACACCATATATTTT. It yields the protein CASSLGGPRNTIYF.

This rearrangement joins TRBV11-2 to TRBJ2-1; D is possibly TRBD2 (5 bases). Germline CDR1 is SGHAT and CDR2 is FQNNGV. V dropped 3 bases and J dropped 4 bases, with 10 bases sitting between them. The CDR3 is 14 residues long. The CDR3 nucleotides are TGTGCCAGCAGCTTCTCCGGGATGTACAATGAGCAGTTCTTC. Translating gives CASSFSGMYNEQFF.

Here the CDR3 DNA reads TGTGCCAGTAGTACTCTCTCGGAGGGGAGCAATCAGCCCCAGCATTTT. Amino acids: CASSTLSEGSNQPQHF. The rearrangement joins TRBV19 to TRBJ1-5, with D perhaps matching TRBD1 (5 bases). CDR1 is LNHDA and CDR2 is SQIVND in the germline V gene (reference sequence). The ends were cut back, 4 bases at V and 1 base at J, with 14 bases in the middle. This CDR3 region has 16 residues.

The V call is TRBV4-1, the J call TRBJ2-3, with 12 bases that match TRBD2. This CDR3 comprises 17 residues. J was trimmed by 6 bases and V by 0 bases; bases with no gene match: 7. Germline V gene data show CDR1 as MGHRA and CDR2 as YSYEKL. This CDR3 is CASSQDRLAGGKDTQYF. The CDR3 DNA follows: TGCGCCAGCAGCCAAGATCGGCTAGCGGGAGGGAAGGATACGCAGTATTTT.

This clone was found a few times. This chain connects TRBV5-3 to TRBJ1-5, with 7 bases aligning to TRBD1. TRBV5-3 is an ORF, with its function uncertain. CDR3 size: 15 residues. V lost 4 bases to trimming and J lost 1 base; unmatched junction nucleotides: 5. The CDR3 DNA reads as TGTGCCAGAAGCCCAGGACAGGCGAGCAATCAGCCCCAGCATTTT. Encoded protein: CARSPGQASNQPQHF.

This sequence joins TRBV29-1 and TRBJ2-1; no clear D. Trimming stripped 3 bases from V and 5 bases from J, with 5 bases between. The CDR3 spans 11 residues. The germline V gene encodes CDR1 SQVTM and CDR2 ANQGSEA. The CDR3 sequence is CSVEWHNEQFF. The CDR3 bases are TGCAGCGTTGAGTGGCACAATGAGCAGTTCTTC.

The gene calls are TRBV9 and TRBJ2-1; the match to TRBD1 covers 7 bases. The CDR3 runs 15 residues. Germline loops: CDR1 SGDLS, CDR2 YYNGEE. J gave up 5 bases and V 4 bases, and 9 bases lay outside the gene matches. CDR3 in DNA: TGTGCCAGCAGCCCCACCGGGACAGAAGACAATGAGCAGTTCTTC. This gives the protein CASSPTGTEDNEQFF.

The rearrangement links TRBV14 to TRBJ2-7, with a tentative D call TRBD2 (6 bases). The germline V gene has CDR1 SGHDN and CDR2 FVKESK. This CDR3 comprises 18 residues. The V and J ends lost 2 bases and 2 bases respectively, with 22 bases between them. CDR3 in amino acids: CASSQFEGTGSKAYEQYF. As DNA, the CDR3 is TGTGCCAGCAGCCAATTTGAGGGGACCGGGAGTAAGGCCTACGAGCAGTACTTC.

The chain is built from TRBV5-1 and TRBJ1-1, with D unresolved. From germline, CDR1 is SGHRS and CDR2 YFSETQ. Trimming shortened V by 4 bases and J by 5 bases, and 18 bases separated the two germline ends. CDR3 length: 15 amino acids. The DNA for the CDR3 is TGCGCCAGCAGCATGAGCGCCTCCAGCGGGACTGAAGCTTTCTTT. It codes for CASSMSASSGTEAFF.

The chain employs TRBV7-9 and TRBJ1-2; no clear D gene. V was trimmed by 5 bases and J by 7 bases, leaving 14 bases between them. The CDR3 is made up of 13 amino acids. Per the germline V gene, CDR1 is SEHNR and CDR2 is FQNEAQ (reference sequence). CDR3 nucleotide sequence: TGTGCCAGCAGCCCAGATAATTTACCTGGCTACACCTTC. It yields the protein CASSPDNLPGYTF.

The chain employs TRBV7-8 and TRBJ1-5; D perhaps matches TRBD1 (5 bases). Germline V gene data show CDR1 as SGHVS and CDR2 as FQNEAQ. The CDR3 covers 15 residues. The V end was cut by 0 bases, the J end by 5 bases, with 11 bases between. The CDR3 coding sequence is TGTGCCAGCAGCTTAGCGGTCGGGGGGTATCAGCCCCAGCATTTT. As protein: CASSLAVGGYQPQHF.

The chain has TRBV28 and TRBJ1-1; 7 bases line up with TRBD1. The trim removed 6 bases at V and 4 bases at J, leaving 5 bases unmatched. The CDR3 loop spans 13 amino acids. Germline V gene sequence: CDR1 MDHEN, CDR2 SYDVKM. CDR3 protein: CASSSGQATEAFF. The DNA of the CDR3 is TGTGCCAGCAGCAGCGGACAGGCCACTGAAGCTTTCTTT.

In DNA form, the CDR3 reads TGTGCCAGCAGCTTAGGACGAGCTAGCGGCACAGATACGCAGTATTTT. This gives the protein CASSLGRASGTDTQYF. The chain recombines TRBV11-2 with TRBJ2-3; a weak D match, TRBD2 (6 bases). This CDR3 comprises 16 residues. Germline-derived CDR1 and CDR2 are SGHAT and FQNNGV. The ends were cut back, 1 base at V and 1 base at J, with 12 bases in the middle.

The CDR3 region is CASSLAGTVNEKLFF. CDR3 DNA: TGTGCCAGCAGCTTGGCCGGGACAGTTAATGAAAAACTGTTTTTT. The V and J genes are TRBV7-2 and TRBJ1-4; 7 nucleotides match TRBD1. The CDR3 has 15 residues. Trimming at V came to 3 bases and at J to 4 bases, leaving 5 bases not matched to a gene. CDR1 is SGHTA, CDR2 FQGNSA, per germline.

The chain uses TRBV29-1 and TRBJ1-2; possible D gene TRBD1, 5 bases. CDR1 and CDR2 from the germline V gene are SQVTM and ANQGSEA. This CDR3 comprises 14 residues. V lost 1 base and J 2 bases, leaving 11 bases between the germline ends. Here the CDR3 reads CSVEVWAGNYGYTF. CDR3 bases: TGCAGCGTTGAAGTTTGGGCAGGGAACTATGGCTACACCTTC.

Only a few counts were recorded for this clone. The chain has TRBV29-1 and TRBJ1-2; the match to TRBD1 covers 10 bases. With 5 bases clipped from V and 7 bases from J, the junction kept 7 bases outside the gene matches. This CDR3 comprises 13 residues. Germline loops: CDR1 SQVTM, CDR2 ANQGSEA. The CDR3 reads CSVTGTGVFGYTF. Written as DNA, the CDR3 is TGCAGCGTTACCGGGACAGGGGTGTTTGGCTACACCTTC.

The genes are TRBV19 and TRBJ1-2; a possible D gene is TRBD1 (5 bases). CDR3 size: 13 residues. Germline V lookup: CDR1 LNHDA, CDR2 SQIVND (reference sequence). V was shortened by 5 bases and J by 1 base, with 8 bases between the two germline ends. CDR3 sequence: CASSRDSNYGYTF. As DNA, the CDR3 is TGTGCCAGTAGTCGAGACAGTAACTATGGCTACACCTTC.

The chain has TRBV6-6 and TRBJ1-2; D unresolved. V lost 6 bases, J lost 5 bases, and 10 bases lay in between. CDR3 length equals 12 residues. Germline-derived CDR1 and CDR2 are MNHNY and SVGAGI (reference sequence). CDR3 coding DNA: TGTGCCAGCAGCCCGAACGGGTATGGCTACACCTTC. Translation gives CASSPNGYGYTF.

V and J are TRBV5-1 and TRBJ2-1, with 10 bases aligning to TRBD2. With 0 bases clipped from V and 7 bases from J, the junction kept 4 bases outside the gene matches. This CDR3 is built from 15 residues. Germline V gene lookup returns CDR1 SGHRS and CDR2 YFSETQ. The CDR3 protein is CASSLGLAGLNEQFF. The CDR3 coding sequence is TGCGCCAGCAGCTTGGGACTAGCGGGCCTGAATGAGCAGTTCTTC.

This clone showed up just once. The chain recombines TRBV27 with TRBJ2-1, with D perhaps matching TRBD2 (6 bases). The CDR3 contains 15 residues. V shed 3 bases and J shed 2 bases, with 11 bases lying between them. Germline CDR1 is MNHEY and CDR2 is SMNVEV (reference sequence). The CDR3 loop is CASSFPGGTYNEQFF. Written as DNA, the CDR3 is TGTGCCAGCAGTTTCCCTGGGGGGACCTACAATGAGCAGTTCTTC.

The CDR3 protein is CASSGGAFATNEKLFF. CDR3 in DNA: TGTGCCAGCAGCGGTGGGGCCTTTGCAACTAATGAAAAACTGTTTTTT. V usage is TRBV9 and J usage is TRBJ1-4, with D perhaps TRBD1 (5 bases). The CDR3 runs to 16 residues. V gave up 3 bases and J gave up 0 bases, with 12 bases separating them. Germline values: CDR1 SGDLS, CDR2 YYNGEE.

The V and J genes are TRBV4-2 and TRBJ2-1; the D gene is possibly TRBD1 (6 bases). Germline V gives CDR1 LGHNA, CDR2 YNFKEQ. V was trimmed by 0 bases and J by 7 bases, leaving 16 bases between them. This CDR3 spans 16 amino acids. This CDR3 reads CASSQDWGRATNEQFF. DNA of the CDR3: TGTGCCAGCAGCCAAGATTGGGGGCGCGCTACGAATGAGCAGTTCTTC.

The chain combines TRBV9 with TRBJ1-4; tentatively, D is TRBD1 (6 bases). Between the trimmed V and J ends, which lost 4 bases and 0 bases, there was a span of 7 bases. CDR3 length equals 14 residues. The germline V gene encodes CDR1 SGDLS and CDR2 YYNGEE. The CDR3 DNA reads TGTGCCAGCAGCCAGGGGACAACTAATGAAAAACTGTTTTTT. It yields the protein CASSQGTTNEKLFF.

The chain is built from TRBV7-2 and TRBJ2-2; 8 positions match TRBD1. The CDR3 totals 15 residues. CDR1 and CDR2 from the germline V gene are SGHTA and FQGNSA. V shed 1 base, J shed 3 bases, and the junction held 1 base outside the gene matches. CDR3 nucleotide sequence: TGTGCCAGCAGCTTAGACAGGGGGTACACCGGGGAGCTGTTTTTT. It yields the protein CASSLDRGYTGELFF.